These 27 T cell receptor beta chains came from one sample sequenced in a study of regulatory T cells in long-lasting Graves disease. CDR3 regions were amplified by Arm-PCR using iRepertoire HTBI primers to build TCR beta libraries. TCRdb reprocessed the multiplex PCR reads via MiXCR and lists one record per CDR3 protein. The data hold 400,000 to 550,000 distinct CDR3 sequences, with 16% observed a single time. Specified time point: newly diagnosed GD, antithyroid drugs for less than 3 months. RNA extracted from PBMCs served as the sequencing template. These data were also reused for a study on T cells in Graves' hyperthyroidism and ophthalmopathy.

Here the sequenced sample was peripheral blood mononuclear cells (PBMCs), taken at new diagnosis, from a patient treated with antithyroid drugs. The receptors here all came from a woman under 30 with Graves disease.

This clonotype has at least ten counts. CDR3 coding DNA: TGTGCCAGTGAGAACCCTGGACAGGTCTATGGCTACACCTTC. Translated, it gives CASENPGQVYGYTF. The V and J genes are TRBV28 and TRBJ1-2, with 7 bases matching TRBD1. The CDR3 runs to 14 residues. J gave up 4 bases and V 9 bases, and 11 bases lay outside the gene matches. Germline-derived CDR1 and CDR2 are MDHEN and SYDVKM.

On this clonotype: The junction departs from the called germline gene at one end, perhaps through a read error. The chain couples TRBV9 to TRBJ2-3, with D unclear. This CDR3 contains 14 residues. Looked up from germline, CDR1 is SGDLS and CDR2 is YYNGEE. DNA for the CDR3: TGCGCCAGCAGCGTCGACCCCGCCACAGATACGCAGTATTTT. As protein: CASSVDPATDTQYF.

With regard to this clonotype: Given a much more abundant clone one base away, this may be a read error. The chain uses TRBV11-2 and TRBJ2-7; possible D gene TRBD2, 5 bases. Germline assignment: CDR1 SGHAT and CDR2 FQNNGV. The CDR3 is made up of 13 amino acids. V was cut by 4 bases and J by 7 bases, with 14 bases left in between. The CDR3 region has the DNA TGTGCCAGCAGCTCCCTCGAAGGGAGTGAGCAGTACTTC. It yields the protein CASSSLEGSEQYF. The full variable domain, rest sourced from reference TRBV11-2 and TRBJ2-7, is EAGVAQSPRYKIIEKRQSVAFWCNPISGHATLYWYQQILGQGPKLLIQFQNNGVVDDSQLPKDRFSAERLKGVDSTLKIQPAKLEDSAVYLCASSSLEGSEQYFGPGTRLTVT.

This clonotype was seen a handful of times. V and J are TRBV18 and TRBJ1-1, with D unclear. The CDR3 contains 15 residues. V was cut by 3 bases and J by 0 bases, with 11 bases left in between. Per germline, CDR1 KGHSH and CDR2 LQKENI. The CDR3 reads CASSPPSKMNTEAFF. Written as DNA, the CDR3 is TGTGCCAGCTCACCCCCGTCAAAAATGAACACTGAAGCTTTCTTT.

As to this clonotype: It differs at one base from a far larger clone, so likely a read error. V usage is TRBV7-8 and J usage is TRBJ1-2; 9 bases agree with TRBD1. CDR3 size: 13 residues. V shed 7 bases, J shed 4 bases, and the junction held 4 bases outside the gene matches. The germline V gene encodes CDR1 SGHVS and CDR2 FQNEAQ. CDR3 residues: CASTPGQGYGYTF. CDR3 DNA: TGTGCCAGCACCCCGGGACAGGGCTATGGCTACACCTTC.

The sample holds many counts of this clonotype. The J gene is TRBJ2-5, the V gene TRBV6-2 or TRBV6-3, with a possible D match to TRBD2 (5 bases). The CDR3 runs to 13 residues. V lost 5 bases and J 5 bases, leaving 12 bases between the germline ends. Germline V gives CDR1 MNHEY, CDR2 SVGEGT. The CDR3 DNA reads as TGTGCCAGCAGTGAAATACGAGGGGAGACCCAGTACTTC. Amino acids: CASSEIRGETQYF.

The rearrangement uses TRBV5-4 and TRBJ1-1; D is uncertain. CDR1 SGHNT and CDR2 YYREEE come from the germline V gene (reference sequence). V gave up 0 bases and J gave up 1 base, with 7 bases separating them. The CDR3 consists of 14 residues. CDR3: CASSLGRWNTEAFF. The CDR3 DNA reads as TGTGCCAGCAGCTTGGGCCGGTGGAACACTGAAGCTTTCTTT.

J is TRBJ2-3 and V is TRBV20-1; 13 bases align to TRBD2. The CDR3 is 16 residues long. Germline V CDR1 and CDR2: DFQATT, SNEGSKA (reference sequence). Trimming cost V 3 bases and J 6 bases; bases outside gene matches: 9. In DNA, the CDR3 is TGCAGTGCTAGTAGAAGGACTAGCGGGAGAGGTGATACGCAGTATTTT. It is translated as CSASRRTSGRGDTQYF.

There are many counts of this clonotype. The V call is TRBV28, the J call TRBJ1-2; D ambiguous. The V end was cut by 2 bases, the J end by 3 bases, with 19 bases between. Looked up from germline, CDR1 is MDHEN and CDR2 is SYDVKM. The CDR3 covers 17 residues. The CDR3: CASSLRGLGVEDYGYTF. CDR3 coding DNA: TGTGCCAGCAGTTTACGCGGGCTCGGGGTTGAGGACTATGGCTACACCTTC.

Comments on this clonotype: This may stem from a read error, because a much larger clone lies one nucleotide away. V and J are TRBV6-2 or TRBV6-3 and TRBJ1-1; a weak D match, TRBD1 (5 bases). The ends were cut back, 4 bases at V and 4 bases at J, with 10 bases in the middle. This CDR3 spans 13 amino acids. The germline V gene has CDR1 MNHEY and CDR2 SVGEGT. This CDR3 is CASSSGGSTEAFF. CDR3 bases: TGTGCCAGCAGTTCGGGGGGGAGCACTGAAGCTTTCTTT.

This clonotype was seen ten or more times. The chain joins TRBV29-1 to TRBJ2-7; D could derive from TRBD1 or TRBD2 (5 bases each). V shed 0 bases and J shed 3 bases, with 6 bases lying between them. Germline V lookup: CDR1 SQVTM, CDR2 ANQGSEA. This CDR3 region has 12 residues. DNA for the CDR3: TGCAGCGTTGAAGAGAGGGGCTACGAGCAGTACTTC. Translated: CSVEERGYEQYF.

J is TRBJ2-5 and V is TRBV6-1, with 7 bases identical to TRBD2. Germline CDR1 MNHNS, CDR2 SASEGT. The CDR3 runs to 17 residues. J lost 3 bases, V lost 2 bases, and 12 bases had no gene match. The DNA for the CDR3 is TGTGCCAGCAGTGAACCTATCATGGCAGGGAGGGAAGAGACCCAGTACTTC. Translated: CASSEPIMAGREETQYF.

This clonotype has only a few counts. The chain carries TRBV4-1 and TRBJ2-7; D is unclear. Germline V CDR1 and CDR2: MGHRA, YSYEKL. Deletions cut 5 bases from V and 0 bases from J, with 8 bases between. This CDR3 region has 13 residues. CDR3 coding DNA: TGCGCCAGCAGCACGACGAGCTCCTACGAGCAGTACTTC. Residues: CASSTTSSYEQYF.

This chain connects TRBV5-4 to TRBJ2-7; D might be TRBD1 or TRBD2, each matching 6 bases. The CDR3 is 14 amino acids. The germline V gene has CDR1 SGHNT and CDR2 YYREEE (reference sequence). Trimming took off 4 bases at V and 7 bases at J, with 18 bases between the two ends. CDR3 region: CASSPPSGAREQYF. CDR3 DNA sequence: TGTGCCAGCAGCCCCCCATCGGGGGCTCGGGAGCAGTACTTC.

CDR3 bases: TGCAGCGCTTCCGGCCCGTCTCAAGAGACCCAGTACTTC. Residues: CSASGPSQETQYF. The chain links TRBV20-1 to TRBJ2-5; no clear D. The CDR3 has 13 amino acids. Looked up from germline, CDR1 is DFQATT and CDR2 is SNEGSKA (reference sequence).

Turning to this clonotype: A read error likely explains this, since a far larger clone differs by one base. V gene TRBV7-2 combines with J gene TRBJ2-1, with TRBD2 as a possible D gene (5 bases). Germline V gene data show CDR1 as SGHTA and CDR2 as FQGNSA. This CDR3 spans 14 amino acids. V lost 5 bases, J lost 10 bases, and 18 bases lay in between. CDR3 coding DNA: TGTGCCAGCAGCCTCCGGGGTGCGTCCTACGAGCAGTTCTTC. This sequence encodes CASSLRGASYEQFF.

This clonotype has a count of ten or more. CDR3 region: CASSGNPGGEQFF. The CDR3, as DNA: TGTGCCAGCAGTGGAAATCCAGGGGGTGAGCAGTTCTTC. The gene calls are TRBV2 and TRBJ2-1; TRBD1 aligns across 7 bases. The junction had 6 bases not matched to a gene; V was cut back by 4 bases and J by 9 bases. The CDR3 extends over 13 amino acids. Germline loops: CDR1 SNHLY, CDR2 FYNNEI.

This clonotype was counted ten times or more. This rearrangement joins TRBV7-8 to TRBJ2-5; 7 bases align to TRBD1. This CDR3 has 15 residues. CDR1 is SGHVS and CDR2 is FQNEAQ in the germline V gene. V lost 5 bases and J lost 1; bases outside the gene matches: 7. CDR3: CASSPNRGFQETQYF. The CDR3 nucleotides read TGTGCCAGCAGCCCAAACAGGGGTTTCCAAGAGACCCAGTACTTC.

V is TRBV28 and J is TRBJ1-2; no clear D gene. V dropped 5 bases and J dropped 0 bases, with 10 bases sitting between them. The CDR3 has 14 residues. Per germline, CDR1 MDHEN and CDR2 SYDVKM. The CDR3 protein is CASSPMGSNYGYTF. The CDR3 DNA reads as TGTGCCAGCAGTCCCATGGGGTCTAACTATGGCTACACCTTC.

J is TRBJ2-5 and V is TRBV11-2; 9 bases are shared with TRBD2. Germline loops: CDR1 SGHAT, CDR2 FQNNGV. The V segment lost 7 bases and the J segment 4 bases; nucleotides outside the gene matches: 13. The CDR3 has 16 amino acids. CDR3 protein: CASTHSGGRARETQYF. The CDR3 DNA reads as TGTGCCAGCACCCATAGCGGCGGGAGGGCGAGAGAGACCCAGTACTTC.

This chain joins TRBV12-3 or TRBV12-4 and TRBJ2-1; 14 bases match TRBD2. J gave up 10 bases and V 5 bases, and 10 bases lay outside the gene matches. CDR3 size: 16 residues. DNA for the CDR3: TGTGCCAGCAGTCCCCGACTAGCGGGAGGGAAGGGGGAGCAGTTCTTC. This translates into CASSPRLAGGKGEQFF.

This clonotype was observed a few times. This CDR3 reads CASSFLQGANTEAFF. CDR3 in DNA: TGTGCCAGCAGTTTCCTACAGGGGGCGAACACTGAAGCTTTCTTT. The chain couples TRBV12-3 or TRBV12-4 to TRBJ1-1; the match to TRBD1 covers 9 bases. V gave up 3 bases and J gave up 1 base; unmatched junction bases: 3. This CDR3 is built from 15 residues.

The CDR3 is CASSHRDWKSSGANVLTF. As DNA, the CDR3 is TGTGCCAGCAGTCACCGGGACTGGAAGAGCTCTGGGGCCAACGTCCTGACTTTC. This sequence joins TRBV6-1 and TRBJ2-6; a weak D match, TRBD2 (6 bases). Trimming shortened V by 5 bases and J by 0 bases, and 17 bases separated the two germline ends. This CDR3 contains 18 residues. Germline values: CDR1 MNHNS, CDR2 SASEGT.

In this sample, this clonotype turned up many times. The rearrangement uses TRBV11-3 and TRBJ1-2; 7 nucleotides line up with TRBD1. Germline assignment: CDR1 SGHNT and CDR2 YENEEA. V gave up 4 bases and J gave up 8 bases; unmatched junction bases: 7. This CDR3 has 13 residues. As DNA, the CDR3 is TGTGCCAGCAGCTCCCGACAGGGCGGCGGCTACACCTTC. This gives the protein CASSSRQGGGYTF.

DNA of the CDR3: TGTGCCTGGAGAGAAACGGGAGCTGTAGCAGATACGCAGTATTTT. Translated: CAWRETGAVADTQYF. The chain uses TRBV30 and TRBJ2-3, with D possibly being TRBD2 (6 bases). CDR1 GTSNPN and CDR2 SVGIG come from the germline V gene (reference sequence). V shed 3 bases and J shed 4 bases, with 17 bases lying between them. The CDR3 contains 15 residues.

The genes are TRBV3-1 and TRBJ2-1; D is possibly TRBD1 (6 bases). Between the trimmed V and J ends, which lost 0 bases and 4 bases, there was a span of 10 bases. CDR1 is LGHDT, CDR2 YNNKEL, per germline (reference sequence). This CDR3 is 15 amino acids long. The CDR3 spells CASSQDRGPYNEQFF. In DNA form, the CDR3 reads TGTGCCAGCAGCCAAGACAGGGGCCCTTACAATGAGCAGTTCTTC.

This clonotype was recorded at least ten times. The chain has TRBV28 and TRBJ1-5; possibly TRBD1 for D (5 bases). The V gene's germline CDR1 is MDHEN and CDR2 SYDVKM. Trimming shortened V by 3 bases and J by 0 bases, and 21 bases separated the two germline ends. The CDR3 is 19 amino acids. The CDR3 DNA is TGTGCCAGCAGTTTTCTCCACAGGACTAACCCATATAGCAATCAGCCCCAGCATTTT. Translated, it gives CASSFLHRTNPYSNQPQHF.